The clone carrying this T cell receptor beta chain was detected ten times or more. The CDR3 covers 15 residues. After removal of 5 bases from V and 6 bases from J, the junction contained 9 bases not matched to a gene. CDR1 and CDR2 (germline): LGHNA, YNFKEQ. This sample was included in a study of blood T cells in healthy people across ages. Primed by a sample-barcoded 5' primer and a J-beta primer mix, a second PCR proceeded for 7 to 11 cycles. One entry per CDR3 protein results from TCRdb running MiXCR on the 5' RACE reads. The sample lists roughly 800,000 distinct CDR3 sequences, 25% to 30% occurring once. This sample was shared with a second study, whose subject was T cells of mothers and their children.

The sequenced sample was blood. The sequence derives from a boy younger than 18 in good health. The rearrangement joins TRBV4-2 to TRBJ2-2; TRBD1 matches at 7 bases. CDR3 DNA: TGTGCCAGCAGCGCGACAGGGTCGGAGTCCGGGGAGCTGTTTTTT. Translating gives CASSATGSESGELFF.